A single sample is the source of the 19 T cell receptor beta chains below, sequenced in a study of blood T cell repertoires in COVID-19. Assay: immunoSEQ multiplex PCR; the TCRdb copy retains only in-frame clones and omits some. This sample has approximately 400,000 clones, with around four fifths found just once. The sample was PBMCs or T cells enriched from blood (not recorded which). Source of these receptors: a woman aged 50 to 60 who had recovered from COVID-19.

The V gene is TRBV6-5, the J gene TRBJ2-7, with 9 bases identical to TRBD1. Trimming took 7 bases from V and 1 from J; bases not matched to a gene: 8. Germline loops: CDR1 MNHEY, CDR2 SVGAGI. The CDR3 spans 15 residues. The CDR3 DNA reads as TGTGCCAGCACCAGACCCGGGACAGGGTCCTACGAGCAGTACTTC. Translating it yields CASTRPGTGSYEQYF.

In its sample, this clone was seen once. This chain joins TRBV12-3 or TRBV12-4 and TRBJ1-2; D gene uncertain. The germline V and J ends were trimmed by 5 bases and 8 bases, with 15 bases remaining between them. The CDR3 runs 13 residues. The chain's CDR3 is CASSPLRTGGYTF. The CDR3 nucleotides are TGTGCCAGCAGTCCATTACGGACTGGGGGCTACACCTTC.

Here the CDR3 reads CASSATRNGRGYTF. The CDR3 coding sequence is TGTGCCAGCAGCGCTACCCGGAATGGGAGGGGCTACACCTTC. The chain has TRBV9 and TRBJ1-2, with D hard to call. Germline V gene lookup returns CDR1 SGDLS and CDR2 YYNGEE. The CDR3 consists of 14 residues. V dropped 3 bases and J dropped 8 bases, with 17 bases sitting between them. The complete variable domain, with remaining parts taken from reference TRBV9 and TRBJ1-2, reads DSGVTQTPKHLITATGQRVTLRCSPRSGDLSVYWYQQSLDQGLQFLIQYYNGEERAKGNILERFSAQQFPDLHSELNLSSLELGDSALYFCASSATRNGRGYTFGSGTRLTVV.

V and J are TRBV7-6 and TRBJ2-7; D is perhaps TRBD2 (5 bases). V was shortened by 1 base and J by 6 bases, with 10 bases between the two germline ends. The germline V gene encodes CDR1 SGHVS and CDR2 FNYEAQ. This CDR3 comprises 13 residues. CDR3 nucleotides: TGTGCCAGCAGCTTAGGAGTAGCGACCGAGCAGTACTTC. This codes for CASSLGVATEQYF.

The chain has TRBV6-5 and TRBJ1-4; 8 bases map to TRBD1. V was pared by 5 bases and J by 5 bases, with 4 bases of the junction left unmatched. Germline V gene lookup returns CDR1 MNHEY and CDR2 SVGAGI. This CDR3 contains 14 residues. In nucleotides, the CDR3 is TGTGCCAGCAGTAGTAGACAGGGGAATGAAAAACTGTTTTTT. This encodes CASSSRQGNEKLFF.

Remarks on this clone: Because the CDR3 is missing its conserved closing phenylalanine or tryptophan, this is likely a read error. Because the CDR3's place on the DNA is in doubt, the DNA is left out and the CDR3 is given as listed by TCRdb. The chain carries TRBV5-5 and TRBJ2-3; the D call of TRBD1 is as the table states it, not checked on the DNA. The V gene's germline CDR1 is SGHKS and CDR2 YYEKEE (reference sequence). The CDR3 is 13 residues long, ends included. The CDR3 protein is CASSLDPGNPLRC.

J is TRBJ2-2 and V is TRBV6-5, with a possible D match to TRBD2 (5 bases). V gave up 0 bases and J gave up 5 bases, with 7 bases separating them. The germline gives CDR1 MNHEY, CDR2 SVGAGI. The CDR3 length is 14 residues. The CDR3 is CASSYSPGTGELFF. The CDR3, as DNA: TGTGCCAGCAGTTACTCCCCGGGGACCGGGGAGCTGTTTTTT.

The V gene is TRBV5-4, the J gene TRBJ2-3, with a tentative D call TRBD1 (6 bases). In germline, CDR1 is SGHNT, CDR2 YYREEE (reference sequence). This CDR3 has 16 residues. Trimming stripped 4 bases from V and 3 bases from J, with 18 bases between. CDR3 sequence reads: CASSASRGFGTDTQYF. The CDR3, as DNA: TGTGCCAGCAGCGCCTCCAGGGGATTTGGGACAGATACGCAGTATTTT.

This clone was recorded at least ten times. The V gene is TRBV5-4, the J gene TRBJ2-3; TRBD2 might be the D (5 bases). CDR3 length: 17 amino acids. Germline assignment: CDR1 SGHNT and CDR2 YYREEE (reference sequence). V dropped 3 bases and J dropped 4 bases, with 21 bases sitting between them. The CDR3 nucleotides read TGTGCCAGCAGCTCCGATCGACGGCGGGCCATCGCAGATACGCAGTATTTT. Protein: CASSSDRRRAIADTQYF.

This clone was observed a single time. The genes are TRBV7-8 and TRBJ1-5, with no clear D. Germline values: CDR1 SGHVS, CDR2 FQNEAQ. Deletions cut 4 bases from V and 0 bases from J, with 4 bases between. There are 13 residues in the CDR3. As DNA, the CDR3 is TGTGCCAGCAGCTCCCATAGCAATCAGCCCCAGCATTTT. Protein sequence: CASSSHSNQPQHF.

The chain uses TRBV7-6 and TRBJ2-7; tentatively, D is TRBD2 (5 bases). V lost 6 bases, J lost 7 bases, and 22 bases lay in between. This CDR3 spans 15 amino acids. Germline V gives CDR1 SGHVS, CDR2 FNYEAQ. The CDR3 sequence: CASSFTDSSLEEQYF. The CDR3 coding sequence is TGTGCCAGCAGTTTTACGGACTCTAGCCTCGAAGAGCAGTACTTC.

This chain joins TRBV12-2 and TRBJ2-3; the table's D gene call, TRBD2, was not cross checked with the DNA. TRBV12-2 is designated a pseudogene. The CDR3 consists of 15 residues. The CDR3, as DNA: TGTGCAAGTCGCTTAGTGCCTCCCGGGGCAGATACGCAGTATTTT. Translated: CASRLVPPGADTQYF.

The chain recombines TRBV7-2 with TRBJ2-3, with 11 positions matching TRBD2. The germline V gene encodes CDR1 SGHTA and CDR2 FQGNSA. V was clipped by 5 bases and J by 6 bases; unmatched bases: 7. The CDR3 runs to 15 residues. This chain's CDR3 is CASSTLAGAPDTQYF. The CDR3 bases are TGTGCCAGCAGCACACTAGCGGGAGCCCCCGATACGCAGTATTTT.

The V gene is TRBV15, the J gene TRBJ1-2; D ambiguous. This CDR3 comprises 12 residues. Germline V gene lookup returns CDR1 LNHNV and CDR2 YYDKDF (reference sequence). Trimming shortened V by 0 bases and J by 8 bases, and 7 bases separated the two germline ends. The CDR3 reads CATSREVGGYTF. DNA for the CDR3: TGTGCCACCAGCAGAGAGGTCGGGGGCTACACCTTC.

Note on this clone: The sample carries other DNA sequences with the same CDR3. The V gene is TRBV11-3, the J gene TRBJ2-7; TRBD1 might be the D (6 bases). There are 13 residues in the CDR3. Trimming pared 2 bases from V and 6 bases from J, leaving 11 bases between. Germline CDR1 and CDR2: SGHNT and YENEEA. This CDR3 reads CASSLKGRGEQYF. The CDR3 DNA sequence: TGTGCCAGCAGCTTAAAGGGCAGGGGCGAGCAGTACTTC.

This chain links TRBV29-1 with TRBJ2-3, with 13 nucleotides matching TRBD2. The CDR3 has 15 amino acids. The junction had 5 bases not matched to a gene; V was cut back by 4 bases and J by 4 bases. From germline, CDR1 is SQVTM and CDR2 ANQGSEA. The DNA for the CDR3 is TGCAGCGTTGGGAGGACTAGCGGGAGCCCAGATACGCAGTATTTT. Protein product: CSVGRTSGSPDTQYF.

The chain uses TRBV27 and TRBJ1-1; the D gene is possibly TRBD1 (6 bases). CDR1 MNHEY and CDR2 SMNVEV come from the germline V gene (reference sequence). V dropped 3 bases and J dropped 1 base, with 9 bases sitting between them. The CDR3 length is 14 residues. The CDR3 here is CASSFIQGNTEAFF. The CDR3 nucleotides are TGTGCCAGCAGTTTTATACAGGGGAACACTGAAGCTTTCTTT.

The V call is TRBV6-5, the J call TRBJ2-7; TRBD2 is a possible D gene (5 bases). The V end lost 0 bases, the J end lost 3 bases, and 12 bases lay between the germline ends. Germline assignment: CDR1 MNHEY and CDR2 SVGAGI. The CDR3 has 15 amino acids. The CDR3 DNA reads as TGTGCCAGCAGTTACTCCGCCAATGGAGGCTACGAGCAGTACTTC. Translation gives CASSYSANGGYEQYF.

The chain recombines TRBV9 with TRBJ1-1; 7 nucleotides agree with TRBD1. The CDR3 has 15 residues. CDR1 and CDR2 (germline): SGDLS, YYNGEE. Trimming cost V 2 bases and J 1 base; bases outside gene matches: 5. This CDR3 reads CASSVSGQRNTEAFF. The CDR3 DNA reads TGTGCCAGCAGCGTCTCGGGACAGCGGAACACTGAAGCTTTCTTT.